One T cell receptor beta chain is described in this entry. Antigen: not known. This record belongs to a study of OX40 agonist ivuxolimab in advanced cancers. Study-wide background: Every 2 weeks, patients received ivuxolimab intravenously, dosed at 0.01 to 10 mg/kg.

Germline V lookup: CDR1 SNHLY, CDR2 FYNNEI. The CDR3 runs to 15 residues. The study's findings and limits: Near-lowest levels of clonal expansion characterized partial responders at 0.1-3.0 mg/kg.

TCRdb's table, derived via immunoSEQ multiplex PCR, lists solely in-frame clones and lacks some. Among roughly 41,000 clones listed, roughly 80% were seen once. Systemic immunosuppression or autoimmune disease history was grounds to exclude patients. The TCR was taken from an adult with an advanced solid tumor such as melanoma, head and neck, liver or kidney cancer. Sequenced here: CD4+ or CD8+ T cells sorted from blood, sampled in a trial of the OX40 agonist ivuxolimab. J is TRBJ2-5 and V is TRBV2; 7 nucleotides match TRBD2. The last part of the DNA fits TRBJ2-7 better; the J call may be wrong. For the CDR3, the DNA is TGTGCCAGCAGTGAGGGAGGGGAGAGAAAATACGAGCAGTACTTC. Its translation is CASSEGGERKYEQYF.